The 23 T cell receptor beta chains in this list originate from one sample, sequenced in a study of blood T cell repertoires in COVID-19. Assay: immunoSEQ multiplex PCR; the TCRdb copy retains only in-frame clones and omits some. Of about 140,000 clones listed, about 87% are singletons. Sequencing was performed on peripheral blood. The receptors stem from a human donor with COVID-19, enrolled during active disease. The donor label of this sample is uncertain.

The J gene is TRBJ1-1, the V gene TRBV11-2, with D perhaps TRBD1 (5 bases). V lost 5 bases and J lost 1, with 14 bases in between. The V gene's germline CDR1 is SGHAT and CDR2 FQNNGV. The CDR3 runs to 15 residues. The DNA for the CDR3 is TGTGCCAGCAGCAGACTAGGGGCTCGGAACACTGAAGCTTTCTTT. It yields the protein CASSRLGARNTEAFF.

This clone was recorded a few times. The rearrangement joins TRBV7-9 to TRBJ1-1; possible D gene TRBD1, 5 bases. Trimming removed 5 bases at V and 5 bases at J, with 15 bases between. The CDR3 totals 14 residues. Per the germline V gene, CDR1 is SEHNR and CDR2 is FQNEAQ (reference sequence). The CDR3 bases are TGTGCCAGCAGCCCCAGGCGGGGGGGAACTGAAGCTTTCTTT. This codes for CASSPRRGGTEAFF.

This chain connects TRBV6-5 to TRBJ1-2, with 9 bases aligning to TRBD1. J gave up 5 bases and V 8 bases, and 3 bases lay outside the gene matches. Germline V gives CDR1 MNHEY, CDR2 SVGAGI. The CDR3 has 12 residues. CDR3: CASGTGIYGYTF. CDR3 in DNA: TGTGCCAGCGGGACAGGGATTTATGGCTACACCTTC.

V is TRBV28 and J is TRBJ2-6; maybe TRBD1 (6 bases). The CDR3 loop spans 16 amino acids. Germline values: CDR1 MDHEN, CDR2 SYDVKM. The ends were cut back, 6 bases at V and 0 bases at J, with 12 bases in the middle. The CDR3 loop is CASRYNRDSGANVLTF. In nucleotides, the CDR3 is TGTGCCAGCAGATATAACAGGGACTCTGGGGCCAACGTCCTGACTTTC.

The gene calls are TRBV7-3 and TRBJ2-5, with D possibly TRBD1 on 5 matching bases. Trimming removed 2 bases from V and 5 bases from J, with 12 bases in between. Germline CDR1 and CDR2: SGHTA and FQGTGA. The CDR3 runs 14 residues. This CDR3 is CASSLEGDQETQYF. In DNA form, the CDR3 reads TGTGCCAGCAGCTTAGAAGGGGATCAGGAGACCCAGTACTTC.

The J gene is TRBJ1-4, the V gene TRBV15; D gene uncertain. The germline V gene has CDR1 LNHNV and CDR2 YYDKDF (reference sequence). This CDR3 spans 14 amino acids. V was pared by 9 bases and J by 4 bases, with 15 bases between. CDR3 sequence reads: CATSRGGLNEKLFF. DNA for the CDR3: TGTGCCACTTCCCGAGGCGGTCTTAATGAAAAACTGTTTTTT.

The V call is TRBV4-2, the J call TRBJ2-1, with D unresolved. This CDR3 is built from 12 residues. The V and J ends lost 6 bases and 7 bases respectively, with 10 bases between them. Looked up from germline, CDR1 is LGHNA and CDR2 is YNFKEQ. The CDR3 DNA is TGTGCCAGCAGTCCTAAACTGAATGAGCAGTTCTTC. It yields the protein CASSPKLNEQFF.

This clone has just a few counts. The chain uses TRBV7-9 and TRBJ1-1, with D unresolved. The CDR3 consists of 13 residues. Looked up from germline, CDR1 is SEHNR and CDR2 is FQNEAQ (reference sequence). V lost 0 bases to trimming and J lost 9 bases, with 11 bases between them. CDR3 in DNA: TGTGCCAGCAGCTTAGCGCTACCGGAGCAAGCTTTCTTT. Translating it yields CASSLALPEQAFF.

This chain uses TRBV7-9 with TRBJ1-4; 7 bases are a match to TRBD1. Per germline, CDR1 SEHNR and CDR2 FQNEAQ (reference sequence). Germline trimming cut 5 bases from V and 3 bases from J; bases unmatched to any gene: 12. CDR3 length equals 17 residues. In nucleotides, the CDR3 is TGTGCCAGCAGCCGGGACAGCCCGAGGAGGGCTAATGAAAAACTGTTTTTT. Translating it yields CASSRDSPRRANEKLFF.

This rearrangement joins TRBV12-3 or TRBV12-4 to TRBJ1-3; D uncertain. Deletions cut 4 bases from V and 4 bases from J, with 8 bases between. The CDR3 covers 13 residues. DNA for the CDR3: TGTGCCAGCAGTTCCCCGACAGGAAACACCATATATTTT. Its translation is CASSSPTGNTIYF.

This chain uses TRBV29-1 with TRBJ2-2, with TRBD2 identical over 9 bases. The germline V gene has CDR1 SQVTM and CDR2 ANQGSEA. The CDR3 extends over 15 amino acids. V lost 6 bases, J lost 2 bases, and 7 bases stayed unmatched. CDR3 residues: CSVQTSGVNTGELFF. The CDR3 nucleotides read TGCAGCGTCCAGACTAGCGGAGTTAACACCGGGGAGCTGTTTTTT.

The chain uses TRBV9 and TRBJ2-1; D is perhaps TRBD1 (6 bases). Germline V gene lookup returns CDR1 SGDLS and CDR2 YYNGEE. Between the trimmed V and J ends, which lost 8 bases and 6 bases, there was a span of 12 bases. This CDR3 is built from 12 residues. The CDR3 is CASSGAFNEQFF. DNA of the CDR3: TGTGCCAGTTCAGGGGCTTTCAATGAGCAGTTCTTC.

The rearrangement links TRBV3-1 (or the pseudogene TRBV3-2) to TRBJ1-1; no reliable D call. Germline V CDR1 and CDR2: LGHDT, YNNKEL (reference sequence). This CDR3 contains 11 residues. V lost 1 base, J lost 10 bases, and 7 bases lay in between. CDR3 protein: CASSQGSPAFF. CDR3 in DNA: TGTGCCAGCAGCCAAGGTTCTCCAGCTTTCTTT.

This clone came up once. The chain is built from TRBV5-6 and TRBJ1-2; maybe TRBD1 (5 bases). The ends were cut back, 4 bases at V and 4 bases at J, with 20 bases in the middle. Germline CDR1 and CDR2: SGHDT and YYEEEE. This CDR3 is built from 16 residues. CDR3 sequence: CASSPPGLPPVYGYTF. CDR3 nucleotides: TGTGCCAGCAGCCCACCGGGACTCCCCCCTGTCTATGGCTACACCTTC.

J is TRBJ2-1 and V is TRBV4-2; 9 nucleotides agree with TRBD2. Germline trimming cut 1 base from V and 14 bases from J; bases unmatched to any gene: 3. The V gene's germline CDR1 is LGHNA and CDR2 YNFKEQ. The CDR3 extends over 12 amino acids. The CDR3 spells CASSQVGLAKFF. CDR3 nucleotides: TGTGCCAGCAGCCAAGTGGGACTAGCAAAGTTCTTC.

This chain joins TRBV5-4 and TRBJ2-7, with a weak D call TRBD2 (6 bases). Trimming took 0 bases from V and 7 from J, leaving 17 bases between them. The germline V gene has CDR1 SGHNT and CDR2 YYREEE (reference sequence). This CDR3 contains 15 residues. DNA of the CDR3: TGTGCCAGCAGCTTGGAGTTTGCGGGGATCGAGGAGCAGTACTTC. Encoded protein: CASSLEFAGIEEQYF.

This sequence joins TRBV11-3 and TRBJ2-3; 10 bases agree with TRBD2. CDR3 size: 17 residues. From germline, CDR1 is SGHNT and CDR2 YENEEA. V dropped 5 bases and J dropped 2; count of bases not matched to a gene: 10. The CDR3 region is CASSRQASGGLTDTQYF. The CDR3 DNA follows: TGTGCCAGCAGCCGGCAGGCTAGCGGGGGCCTCACAGATACGCAGTATTTT.

The chain employs TRBV27 and TRBJ1-4; 8 bases are a match to TRBD1. The CDR3 sequence is 12 residues long. CDR1 MNHEY and CDR2 SMNVEV come from the germline V gene (reference sequence). V trimming: 4 bases; J trimming: 13 bases; junction bases outside the gene matches: 5. The DNA of the CDR3 is TGTGCCAGCAGTTCCTCCGGACAGGGACTGTTTTTT. Translation: CASSSSGQGLFF.

The gene calls are TRBV2 and TRBJ1-5; weak D call: TRBD1 (5 bases). V shed 6 bases and J shed 1 base, with 16 bases lying between them. CDR1 is SNHLY and CDR2 is FYNNEI in the germline V gene. This CDR3 contains 16 residues. In nucleotides, the CDR3 is TGTGCCAGCAGCCTGACAGTAGGTATAAGCAATCAGCCCCAGCATTTT. It codes for CASSLTVGISNQPQHF.

The chain joins TRBV5-1 to TRBJ2-3, with 8 bases lining up with TRBD1. Germline V gene data show CDR1 as SGHRS and CDR2 as YFSETQ. The CDR3 sequence is 16 residues long. V was pared by 0 bases and J by 4 bases, with 7 bases of the junction left unmatched. In nucleotides, the CDR3 is TGCGCCAGCAGCTTGGCCGGCCAGGGGGCCTCAGATACGCAGTATTTT. It codes for CASSLAGQGASDTQYF.

In nucleotides, the CDR3 is TGTGCCAGCAGCTTGGTGGCGGGGGGCCCCTACAATGAGCAGTTCTTC. The encoded protein is CASSLVAGGPYNEQFF. V is TRBV11-2 and J is TRBJ2-1; TRBD2 matches 8 bases. The germline gives CDR1 SGHAT, CDR2 FQNNGV. The CDR3 consists of 16 residues. V was clipped by 3 bases and J by 2 bases; unmatched bases: 6.

This rearrangement joins TRBV5-1 to TRBJ1-5; TRBD1 aligns across 8 bases. V was clipped by 4 bases and J by 7 bases; unmatched bases: 7. Per the germline V gene, CDR1 is SGHRS and CDR2 is YFSETQ. This CDR3 is 14 amino acids long. The DNA of the CDR3 is TGCGCCAGCAGCACAGGACAGGGTGGCCAGCCCCAGCATTTT. Translation gives CASSTGQGGQPQHF.

The chain combines TRBV19 with TRBJ1-1; D unclear. Deletions cut 1 base from V and 7 bases from J, with 10 bases between. The CDR3 has 13 amino acids. Germline CDR1 is LNHDA and CDR2 is SQIVND (reference sequence). CDR3 sequence: CASSIGPAVEAFF. CDR3 sequence (DNA): TGTGCCAGTAGTATAGGCCCTGCAGTTGAAGCTTTCTTT.